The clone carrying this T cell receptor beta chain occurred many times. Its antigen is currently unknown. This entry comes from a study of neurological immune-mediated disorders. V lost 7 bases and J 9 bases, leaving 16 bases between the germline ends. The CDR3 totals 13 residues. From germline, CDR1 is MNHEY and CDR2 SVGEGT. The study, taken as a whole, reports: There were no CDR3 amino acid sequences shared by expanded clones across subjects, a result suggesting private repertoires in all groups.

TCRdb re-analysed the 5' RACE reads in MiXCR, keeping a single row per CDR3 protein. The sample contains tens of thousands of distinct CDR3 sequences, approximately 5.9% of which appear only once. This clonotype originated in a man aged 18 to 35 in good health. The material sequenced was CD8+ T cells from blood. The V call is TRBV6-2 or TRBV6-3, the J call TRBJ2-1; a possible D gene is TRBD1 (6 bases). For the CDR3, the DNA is TGTGCCAGCAAAGTTAGGGGGATACTTGAGCAGTTCTTC. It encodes CASKVRGILEQFF.